These 30 T cell receptor beta chains were all obtained from the same sample, sequenced in a study of blood T cells in healthy people across ages. Next came a second PCR, run for roughly 7 to 12 cycles, which used a sample-barcoded 5' primer along with a J-beta primer mix. MiXCR, run by TCRdb on the 5' RACE reads, gives a single entry per CDR3 protein. The sample carries approximately 1.5 million distinct CDR3 sequences, approximately 43% recorded once. The sample was blood. These receptor sequences come from a woman in her late teens or twenties in good health.

The sample holds a few counts of this clonotype. The chain combines TRBV5-1 with TRBJ2-2, with 9 positions matching TRBD1. The trim removed 8 bases at V and 1 base at J, leaving 15 bases unmatched. Germline CDR1 is SGHRS and CDR2 is YFSETQ. The CDR3 has 18 residues. This chain's CDR3 is CASGPRTGEEKNTGELFF. CDR3 sequence (DNA): TGCGCCAGTGGTCCCAGGACAGGGGAAGAGAAGAACACCGGGGAGCTGTTTTTT.

This clonotype has a handful of counts. The chain joins TRBV30 to TRBJ2-4; 10 bases line up with TRBD1. Germline CDR1 GTSNPN, CDR2 SVGIG (reference sequence). This CDR3 region has 13 residues. J lost 13 bases, V lost 4 bases, and 10 bases had no gene match. The CDR3 nucleotides are TGTGCCTGGACAGGACAGGGGGGCTGGGAGCAGTACTTC. The encoded protein is CAWTGQGGWEQYF.

This clonotype was observed a few times. The genes are TRBV20-1 and TRBJ2-1, with 13 positions matching TRBD2. Germline values: CDR1 DFQATT, CDR2 SNEGSKA (reference sequence). The length of the CDR3 is 15 residues. J was trimmed by 4 bases and V by 6 bases; bases with no gene match: 6. The CDR3 region has the DNA TGCAGTGCAACGGGACTAGCGGGGACTTACAATGAGCAGTTCTTC. Protein: CSATGLAGTYNEQFF.

Turning to this clonotype: Being one base from a much bigger clone, this may be a read error. This chain links TRBV29-1 with TRBJ1-2, with D possibly matching TRBD1 (5 bases). Between the trimmed V and J ends, which lost 4 bases and 2 bases, there was a span of 17 bases. Looked up from germline, CDR1 is SQVTM and CDR2 is ANQGSEA. This CDR3 is built from 15 residues. In nucleotides, the CDR3 is TGCAGCGTTGGGGACGGGAGAGTATCAAACTATGGCTACACCTTC. It specifies CSVGDGRVSNYGYTF.

On this clonotype: A read error may explain this, as a much larger clone is one base away. The chain couples TRBV5-1 to TRBJ2-5; D remains unclear. Germline CDR1 reads SGHRS; CDR2 reads YFSETQ. The CDR3 contains 13 residues. The ends were cut back, 3 bases at V and 5 bases at J, with 11 bases in the middle. The CDR3 sequence is CASSWAVEETQYF. The CDR3, as DNA: TGCGCCAGCAGCTGGGCTGTAGAGGAGACCCAGTACTTC.

The chain joins TRBV4-3 to TRBJ2-7, with a possible D match to TRBD2 (6 bases). V lost 2 bases to trimming and J lost 0 bases, with 14 bases between them. The CDR3 has 16 residues. Germline CDR1 LGHNA, CDR2 YSLEER. The CDR3 nucleotides read TGCGCCAGCAGCCAAAGGTGGGCCGGGGGCTCCTACGAGCAGTACTTC. It encodes CASSQRWAGGSYEQYF.

The chain couples TRBV4-3 to TRBJ1-4; D is undetermined. Trimming cost V 3 bases and J 4 bases, with 6 bases left between them. The CDR3 has 13 amino acids. The germline gives CDR1 LGHNA, CDR2 YSLEER. CDR3 amino acids: CASSQGFNEKLFF. The CDR3 DNA follows: TGCGCCAGCAGCCAGGGATTTAATGAAAAACTGTTTTTT.

The chain couples TRBV9 to TRBJ2-1; TRBD2 is a possible D gene (6 bases). This CDR3 is built from 16 residues. Germline CDR1 is SGDLS and CDR2 is YYNGEE. The V and J ends lost 2 bases and 6 bases respectively, with 18 bases between them. The CDR3 sequence: CASSVGRDFPLNEQFF. CDR3 coding DNA: TGTGCCAGCAGCGTCGGGCGGGACTTTCCTCTCAATGAGCAGTTCTTC.

This clonotype has more than one count but fewer than ten. V is TRBV4-1 and J is TRBJ1-2; D is perhaps TRBD1 (5 bases). The germline gives CDR1 MGHRA, CDR2 YSYEKL. This CDR3 is 16 amino acids long. V was pared by 4 bases and J by 4 bases, with 19 bases between. CDR3 amino acids: CASSPDGWGLVYGYTF. For the CDR3, the DNA is TGCGCCAGCAGCCCGGACGGCTGGGGCTTAGTCTATGGCTACACCTTC.

This rearrangement joins TRBV19 to TRBJ2-7; tentatively, D is TRBD2 (6 bases). The DNA matches TRBJ2-4 better at its end, which makes the J call doubtful. The CDR3 length is 14 residues. Per germline, CDR1 LNHDA and CDR2 SQIVND (reference sequence). The chain's CDR3 is CASTGGMARNIQYF. The CDR3 region has the DNA TGTGCCAGTACAGGCGGGATGGCGAGAAACATTCAGTACTTC.

The CDR3 sequence: CASTLPKGNVHEQYF. CDR3 coding DNA: TGTGCCAGCACGCTACCCAAGGGAAATGTCCACGAGCAGTACTTC. The V and J genes are TRBV6-2 or TRBV6-3 and TRBJ2-7; D remains unclear. Germline V gives CDR1 MNHEY, CDR2 SVGEGT. The CDR3 has 15 residues. V was trimmed by 7 bases and J by 5 bases, leaving 21 bases between them.

The chain carries TRBV7-2 and TRBJ2-7, with a weak D call TRBD2 (6 bases). V lost 5 bases, J lost 1 base, and 18 bases lay in between. CDR1 and CDR2 from the germline V gene are SGHTA and FQGNSA. CDR3 length: 16 residues. The CDR3 reads CASSILARGLSYEQYF. The CDR3 DNA reads as TGTGCCAGCAGCATACTCGCAAGGGGACTTTCCTACGAGCAGTACTTC.

The chain couples TRBV5-1 to TRBJ2-2; unclear D gene. V was shortened by 1 base and J by 0 bases, with 7 bases between the two germline ends. Per germline, CDR1 SGHRS and CDR2 YFSETQ. CDR3 length: 15 amino acids. The CDR3 reads CASSLQWANTGELFF. The CDR3 DNA is TGCGCCAGCAGCTTGCAATGGGCGAACACCGGGGAGCTGTTTTTT.

In its sample, this clonotype was seen a few times. The chain is built from TRBV7-2 and TRBJ2-4, with D possibly being TRBD1 (6 bases). Germline-derived CDR1 and CDR2 are SGHTA and FQGNSA. Trimming stripped 1 base from V and 5 bases from J, with 9 bases between. There are 14 residues in the CDR3. Here the CDR3 reads CASSLGWGQNIQYF. The DNA for the CDR3 is TGTGCCAGCAGCTTAGGGTGGGGGCAAAACATTCAGTACTTC.

V usage is TRBV29-1 and J usage is TRBJ2-5; either TRBD1 or TRBD2 may fit D (5 bases each). Germline CDR1 is SQVTM and CDR2 is ANQGSEA. The V gene lost 1 base and the J gene lost 4 bases, with 16 bases spanning the gap. This CDR3 contains 15 residues. CDR3 protein: CSVEGPGHNLETQYF. The CDR3 nucleotides are TGCAGCGTTGAAGGGCCGGGGCACAACCTAGAGACCCAGTACTTC.

This chain links TRBV6-1 with TRBJ2-1; tentatively, D is TRBD2 (6 bases). V gave up 3 bases and J gave up 4 bases, with 19 bases separating them. CDR3 length: 17 amino acids. Germline V gene data show CDR1 as MNHNS and CDR2 as SASEGT. In nucleotides, the CDR3 is TGTGCCAGCAGTGAGGGCCTTCTAGCGACACAATACAATGAGCAGTTCTTC. This gives the protein CASSEGLLATQYNEQFF.

The chain employs TRBV24-1 and TRBJ2-2, with TRBD1 identical over 8 bases. CDR3 size: 16 residues. CDR1 and CDR2 (germline): KGHDR, SFDVKD. Trimming at V came to 3 bases and at J to 2 bases, leaving 4 bases not matched to a gene. CDR3 sequence (DNA): TGTGCCACCAGTGATATGGACAGGGCAAACACCGGGGAGCTGTTTTTT. This translates into CATSDMDRANTGELFF.

CDR3 sequence (DNA): TGTGCCAGCTCACCTCGGATGTCAGGGGCTGGCACTGAAGCTTTCTTT. It yields the protein CASSPRMSGAGTEAFF. The chain carries TRBV18 and TRBJ1-1; D might be TRBD1 (6 bases). Germline assignment: CDR1 KGHSH and CDR2 LQKENI. The germline V and J ends were trimmed by 3 bases and 4 bases, with 18 bases remaining between them. This CDR3 is built from 16 residues. The complete variable domain, with remaining parts taken from reference TRBV18 and TRBJ1-1, reads NAGVMQNPRHLVRRRGQEARLRCSPMKGHSHVYWYRQLPEEGLKFMVYLQKENIIDESGMPKERFSAEFPKEGPSILRIQQVVRGDSAAYFCASSPRMSGAGTEAFFGQGTRLTVV.

V and J are TRBV29-1 and TRBJ1-1, with no clear D. V was pared by 7 bases and J by 6 bases, with 9 bases between. The length of the CDR3 is 10 residues. Germline CDR1 and CDR2: SQVTM and ANQGSEA. The DNA of the CDR3 is TGCAGCGCCACTACCCCTGAAGCTTTCTTT. This translates into CSATTPEAFF. The full variable domain, with the rest looked up from reference TRBV29-1 and TRBJ1-1, is SAVISQKPSRDICQRGTSLTIQCQVDSQVTMMFWYRQQPGQSLTLIATANQGSEATYESGFVIDKFPISRPNLTFSTLTVSNMSPEDSSIYLCSATTPEAFFGQGTRLTVV.

The rearrangement links TRBV7-9 to TRBJ2-3; TRBD1 might be the D (6 bases). Trimming stripped 5 bases from V and 3 bases from J, with 15 bases between. This CDR3 comprises 15 residues. Germline CDR1 SEHNR, CDR2 FQNEAQ (reference sequence). CDR3 bases: TGTGCCAGCAGCCCAACAGGGTTTGGTACAGATACGCAGTATTTT. Translated: CASSPTGFGTDTQYF.

This clonotype was counted a few times. The chain employs TRBV3-1 and TRBJ1-5; D gene uncertain. The CDR3 sequence is 13 residues long. Germline loops: CDR1 LGHDT, CDR2 YNNKEL (reference sequence). V was cut by 1 base and J by 6 bases, with 7 bases left in between. This chain's CDR3 is CASSQVSTQPQHF. The CDR3 DNA sequence: TGTGCCAGCAGCCAAGTTTCAACTCAGCCCCAGCATTTT.

V is TRBV9 and J is TRBJ2-3; 7 bases fit TRBD2. This CDR3 contains 18 residues. The junction had 14 bases not matched to a gene; V was cut back by 2 bases and J by 2 bases. Germline loops: CDR1 SGDLS, CDR2 YYNGEE. The CDR3 coding sequence is TGTGCCAGCAGCGTTGTTTTTAGCGCGGGGGATATCACAGATACGCAGTATTTT. Amino acids: CASSVVFSAGDITDTQYF.

V is TRBV14 and J is TRBJ2-5; D uncertain. Trimming pared 1 base from V and 2 bases from J, leaving 5 bases between. CDR1 and CDR2 (germline): SGHDN, FVKESK. The CDR3 is made up of 13 amino acids. In nucleotides, the CDR3 is TGTGCCAGCAGCCAAGCGAATCAAGAGACCCAGTACTTC. This codes for CASSQANQETQYF.

The CDR3 sequence: CSARPAGVGNIQYF. The CDR3 DNA sequence: TGCAGTGCTAGGCCGGCGGGAGTCGGAAACATTCAGTACTTC. The gene calls are TRBV20-1 and TRBJ2-4; TRBD2 matches 7 bases. Per the germline V gene, CDR1 is DFQATT and CDR2 is SNEGSKA (reference sequence). V gave up 3 bases and J gave up 6 bases; unmatched junction bases: 8. The CDR3 has 14 amino acids.

With respect to this clonotype: Just one base apart from a much larger clone, this may be a read error. The gene calls are TRBV18 and TRBJ2-7; the match to TRBD2 covers 9 bases. From germline, CDR1 is KGHSH and CDR2 LQKENI. This CDR3 comprises 16 residues. The CDR3 spells CASSLGLAGSSYGQYF. The CDR3 DNA is TGTGCCAGCTCATTGGGTCTAGCGGGGAGCTCCTACGGGCAGTACTTC.

The chain uses TRBV4-3 and TRBJ2-5, with D possibly called TRBD1 or TRBD2 (5 bases each). The assigned J gene may be wrong: the sequence end matches TRBJ2-7 better. CDR1 LGHNA and CDR2 YSLEER come from the germline V gene. The CDR3 loop spans 16 amino acids. The CDR3 DNA follows: TGCGCCAGCAGCCAGGCTACCGGGACGGGATCCTACGAGCAGTACTTC. Its protein product is CASSQATGTGSYEQYF.

The CDR3 is CASSQEGAPRTGELFF. DNA for the CDR3: TGCGCCAGCAGCCAAGAAGGGGCACCGAGAACCGGGGAGCTGTTTTTT. V is TRBV4-3 and J is TRBJ2-2; possible D gene TRBD1, 5 bases. The V end lost 0 bases, the J end lost 5 bases, and 13 bases lay between the germline ends. The CDR3 has 16 residues. Germline assignment: CDR1 LGHNA and CDR2 YSLEER.

The genes are TRBV4-1 and TRBJ2-2, with TRBD2 matching over 7 bases. CDR3 length equals 18 residues. The junction had 13 bases not matched to a gene; V was cut back by 1 base and J by 5 bases. The germline V gene has CDR1 MGHRA and CDR2 YSYEKL. CDR3 region: CASSQGTWGGFGTGELFF. CDR3 bases: TGCGCCAGCAGCCAAGGGACGTGGGGAGGGTTTGGGACCGGGGAGCTGTTTTTT.

This clonotype has more than one count but fewer than ten. The V gene is TRBV6-5, the J gene TRBJ1-2; perhaps TRBD1 as D (6 bases). Germline-derived CDR1 and CDR2 are MNHEY and SVGAGI. Deletions cut 11 bases from V and 4 bases from J, with 17 bases between. The CDR3 has 13 amino acids. The CDR3 loop is CAVQGYLGYGYTF. The CDR3 bases are TGTGCCGTGCAGGGGTACTTAGGCTATGGCTACACCTTC.

This clonotype was counted only a few times. This chain joins TRBV20-1 and TRBJ2-5; D is perhaps TRBD2 (5 bases). There are 14 residues in the CDR3. Trimming took 3 bases from V and 2 from J, leaving 13 bases between them. Germline V CDR1 and CDR2: DFQATT, SNEGSKA (reference sequence). The CDR3 bases are TGCAGTGCTAGGCCTTGGAGGTTACAAGAGACCCAGTACTTC. Its translation is CSARPWRLQETQYF.